This TCR beta chain was found in a study of ipilimumab plus nivolumab after autologous stem cell transplantation. Germline V lookup: CDR1 LNHNV, CDR2 YYDKDF (reference sequence). J lost 3 bases, V lost 0 bases, and 2 bases had no gene match. The CDR3 covers 15 residues. Repertoires were generated with immunoSEQ multiplex PCR, while TCRdb's copy carries only in-frame clones and drops some. The data contain about 10,000 clones, 60% to 70% of them seen just once; the ten biggest clones take up about a sixth. Sequenced here: PBMCs, sampled in a trial of ipilimumab plus nivolumab as post-transplant consolidation. The source of this sequence is a female donor with multiple myeloma. V and J are TRBV15 and TRBJ1-5; 7 bases align to TRBD1. CDR3 protein: CATSRETGANQPQHF. Here the CDR3 DNA reads TGTGCCACCAGCAGAGAAACAGGGGCCAATCAGCCCCAGCATTTT.